This T cell receptor (beta chain) was identified in a study of technical replicates of blood from several donors. The protocol was immunoSEQ multiplex PCR, while the TCRdb copy is restricted to in-frame clones and leaves out a portion. The top ten hold 0.25% to 0.35% of the sample, which has roughly 82,000 clones, about 93% seen once. The CDR3 contains 15 residues. In germline, CDR1 is SGHRS, CDR2 YFSETQ. V was shortened by 0 bases and J by 3 bases, with 12 bases between the two germline ends. The receptor comes from a human donor in good health. The chain carries TRBV5-1 and TRBJ1-1; D is unresolved. The source material was T cells isolated from PBMCs. The CDR3 region has the DNA TGCGCCAGCAGCTTGGACGGCAGGCCTGACACTGAAGCTTTCTTT. It translates to CASSLDGRPDTEAFF.